Detailed here is one T cell receptor (beta chain). The protocol was immunoSEQ multiplex PCR, while the TCRdb copy is restricted to in-frame clones and leaves out a portion. The table has 34,000 or so clones, roughly 88% seen once. CDR1 is SGHRS, CDR2 YFSETQ, per germline. The CDR3 runs 16 residues. The trim removed 8 bases at V and 1 base at J, leaving 12 bases unmatched. This sample was taken from a study of T cell changes during pregnancy in multiple sclerosis. The receptor was isolated from a female donor in good health, enrolled as a control in a pregnancy study. The chain links TRBV5-1 to TRBJ2-5; 9 bases fit TRBD1. The material sequenced was peripheral blood, taken in the second trimester of pregnancy. CDR3 protein: CASGTGMLGRQETQYF. The CDR3 DNA is TGCGCCAGTGGGACAGGGATGTTAGGGCGCCAAGAGACCCAGTACTTC.